The clone carrying this T cell receptor (beta chain) has a handful of counts. This sample was taken from a study of blood T cell repertoires in COVID-19. Across the study: Researchers got acute and convalescent COVID-19 samples from the United States, Italy and Spain.

Authors' processing steps: Researchers report that nucleated cell counts were estimated from reference gene primer amplification. Produced via immunoSEQ multiplex PCR; TCRdb's table is partial and in-frame only. V, J and clone size are those of that table, while D and trimming were read from the DNA. The table lists approximately 250,000 clones, roughly 88% of them singletons, with approximately 6.2% in the top ten. Seattle participants joined during active infection and were tracked over time. V was cut by 6 bases and J by 1 base, with 6 bases left in between. This CDR3 has 12 amino acids. Germline V gene sequence: CDR1 SNHLY, CDR2 FYNNEI.

The sequencing sample was made of peripheral blood. The chain combines TRBV2 with TRBJ1-2, with D unclear. The source of this sequence is a woman older than 75 with COVID-19, enrolled during active disease. The CDR3 spells CASRELNYGYTF. The DNA of the CDR3 is TGTGCCAGCAGGGAACTTAACTATGGCTACACCTTC.